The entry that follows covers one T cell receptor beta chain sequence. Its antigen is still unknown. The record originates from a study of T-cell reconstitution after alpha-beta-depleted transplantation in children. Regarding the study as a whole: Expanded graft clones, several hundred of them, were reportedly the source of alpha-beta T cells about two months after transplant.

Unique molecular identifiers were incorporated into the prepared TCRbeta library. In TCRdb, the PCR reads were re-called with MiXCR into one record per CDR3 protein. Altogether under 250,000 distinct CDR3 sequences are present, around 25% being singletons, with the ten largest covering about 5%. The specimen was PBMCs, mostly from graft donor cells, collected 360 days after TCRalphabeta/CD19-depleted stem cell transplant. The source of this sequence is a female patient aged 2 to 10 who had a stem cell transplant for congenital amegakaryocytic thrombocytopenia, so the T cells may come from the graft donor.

CDR3 residues: CSGGDSNLTDTQYF. The CDR3 nucleotides are TGCAGTGGGGGGGACAGTAACCTCACAGATACGCAGTATTTT. The chain couples TRBV20-1 to TRBJ2-3; weak D call: TRBD1 (7 bases). Germline V gene sequence: CDR1 DFQATT, CDR2 SNEGSKA (reference sequence). Between the trimmed V and J ends, which lost 7 bases and 2 bases, there was a span of 16 bases. The CDR3 length is 14 residues.